This T cell receptor (beta chain) was captured by sequencing in a study of T cells in Graves' hyperthyroidism and ophthalmopathy. Study results and caveats: Separation of ophthalmopathy from stable hyperthyroidism was achieved by a 13 V-J model. Most clonotypes that expanded in the thyroid above 0.001 also showed up in blood.

Using RNA transcripts as the source, TCR beta CDR3 regions were amplified. HTBI primers were employed in a first-round RT-PCR of the TCR CDR3. TCRdb ran MiXCR on the multiplex PCR reads and lists one entry per CDR3 protein. The sample shows approximately 420,000 distinct CDR3 sequences, roughly 13% of them seen only once. This clonotype has a count of ten or more. What it recognizes is unknown. Absence of ophthalmopathy progression within 18 months defined stable Graves' hyperthyroidism. Uncontrolled infection, other autoimmune disease, pregnancy or lactation disqualified patients from enrolment. The CDR3 sequence is 16 residues long. V lost 3 bases and J lost 1, with 16 bases in between. Germline lookup yields CDR1 DFQATT and CDR2 SNEGSKA (reference sequence).

The sequence derives from a woman under 30 with Graves' hyperthyroidism. J is TRBJ1-5 and V is TRBV20-1, with D hard to call. The material sequenced was blood. The CDR3 DNA sequence: TGCAGTGCTAGTCTGGGCAGGTCAGGAAGCAATCAGCCCCAGCATTTT. Its translation is CSASLGRSGSNQPQHF.